Given below is one T cell receptor (beta chain) in context. The assay was immunoSEQ multiplex PCR, and TCRdb's table has in-frame clones only and misses some. Seen here are over 75,000 clones, approximately 90% observed once, and the top ten hold about 2.3%. The source of the sample is a study of blood T cell repertoires in COVID-19. V lost 5 bases and J 2 bases, leaving 13 bases between the germline ends. This CDR3 spans 14 amino acids. CDR1 MNHEY and CDR2 SVGEGT come from the germline V gene. The chain couples TRBV6-2 or TRBV6-3 to TRBJ2-7; a possible D gene is TRBD1 (6 bases). The sequence was obtained from a human donor with active COVID-19. The donor label of this sample is uncertain. Sequencing was performed on peripheral blood. The CDR3 loop reads CASSHGQYTYEQYF. The CDR3 coding sequence is TGTGCCAGCAGTCATGGACAGTATACCTACGAGCAGTACTTC.